Listed here is a single TCR beta chain. This clonotype was seen only once. Its specific antigen is unknown. One base away lies a much larger clone, so this may be a sequencing read error. Library method: multiplex PCR. The sequencer was an Illumina HiSeq 2500. TCRbeta libraries were constructed through three rounds of nested PCR with primers (Table S4) according to protocols modified from ARM-PCR. Before sequencing, PCR products in the 200-500 bp range were cut out of the gel and cleaned up using the QIAquick gel extraction kit. Concerning the study's data processing: Trimmomatic was used to clean the reads, FLASH was used to merge the reads into complete CDR3 sequences, and MiTCR was used to assign the reads to V(D)J germline segments. Clonal diversity was computed as the inverse Simpson's index with VDJtools. In-frame sequences lacking a premature stop codon were counted as productive reads. TCRdb reanalyzed the raw reads on its own, using fastp at Q25 for trimming and MiXCR for clone calling, and kept in-frame beta chains. When rows share a CDR3 protein, they turn into one entry using the most common DNA and genes. The V and J calls reflect TCRdb's pipeline rather than the authors' work. The sample table records about 200,000 distinct CDR3 sequences; around 70% of these occur just once. Roughly 24% of the sample lies in the top ten.

The CDR3 covers 12 residues, taking in both the cysteine and the phenylalanine. The retained sequence is limited to the CDR3, 36 bases, with the frame set at the first base. The germline V gene yields WSHSY for CDR1 and SAAADI for CDR2. Bulk unsorted tissue served as the source for RNA extraction, and RNA quality was assessed using a NanoDrop ND-1000 and an Agilent 2100. Newly diagnosed lung cancer patients without prior chemotherapy who had been admitted for thoracic surgery in China between August and November 2014 were enrolled as donors. The study excluded patients who had received radiotherapy or chemotherapy before or who had another cancer at the same time. Surgical tissue pieces of 1-2 cm3 were preserved in RNAlater solution and stored at -80 °C until use. This sample was included in a study of tumor and adjacent non-tumor tissue in lung cancer (dated by TCRdb to about 2018). With respect to the entire study: Patients with adenocarcinoma (approximately 12), squamous cell carcinoma (2) and small cell lung cancer (1) were included in the cohort. The study compared bulk TCRbeta repertoires between lung tumor tissue and matched distant non-tumor lung tissue from over twelve lung cancer patients. Ages among the roughly 15 patients ranged from roughly 31 to 85 years, there were roughly ten men and 5 women, and disease was at TNM stage I to III. A total of 95 million to 150 million productive TCRbeta reads were generated by sequencing, corresponding to an average of around 4 million reads per sample. A few dozen paired specimens, one tumor and one normal lung sample per patient, were profiled by TCRbeta CDR3 sequencing.

Beyond this particular receptor, the publication reports: Peripheral blood was not sequenced, so blood TCRbeta repertoires in these lung cancer patients were not examined. Significantly higher TCR diversity (inverse Simpson) was observed in tumor tissue than in normal lung tissue (approximately 430 vs 150, P = 0.0075, Mann-Whitney U test). Only around 14 patients were in the cohort, and the authors stated that larger samples and more detailed clinical data are needed. The top 100 clones made up a significantly larger cumulative share of the repertoire in normal lung than in tumor tissue. TCR diversity was significantly higher in younger patients, and higher tumor TCR diversity was associated with shorter overall and disease-free survival. Neither the sequencing platform nor unique molecular identifiers are mentioned in the methods.

The source is a man aged 55 to 70 with non-small cell lung cancer. The sequenced sample consisted of lung tumor tissue. The V and J segments used are TRBV10-2 and TRBJ1-1; TRBD1 is a weak D gene call, 5 bases matching. The CDR3 region has the sequence CASGGGSTETFF. In nucleotide form, the sequence is TGCGCCAGCGGGGGAGGGAGCACTGAAACTTTCTTT.